This T cell receptor (beta chain) is from a study of T cell repertoires in cytomegalovirus infection. Points on this clonotype: A much larger clone sits a single nucleotide away, making a read error possible.

The CDR3 has 18 residues. V was pared by 4 bases and J by 2 bases, with 13 bases of the junction left unmatched. Germline CDR1 reads MGHRA; CDR2 reads YSYEKL. A single record per CDR3 protein comes from TCRdb applying MiXCR to the reads. The table records hundreds of thousands of distinct CDR3 sequences, 15% to 20% of them present only once. This sequence originates from a human donor in good health (CMV status not recorded). Some clones in this sample may be carry-over from other donors' samples. What was sequenced was PBMCs. The gene calls are TRBV4-1 and TRBJ2-3, with 9 nucleotides matching TRBD2. DNA for the CDR3: TGCGCCAGCAGCCGGTTACTAGCGGGCATAAACCCCACAGATACGCAGTATTTT. Its protein product is CASSRLLAGINPTDTQYF.